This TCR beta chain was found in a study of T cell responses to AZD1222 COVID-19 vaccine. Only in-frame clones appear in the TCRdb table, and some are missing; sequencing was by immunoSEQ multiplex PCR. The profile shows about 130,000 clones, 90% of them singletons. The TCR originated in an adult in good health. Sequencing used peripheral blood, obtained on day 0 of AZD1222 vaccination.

This chain's CDR3 is CASRYRGATNEKLFF. The CDR3 coding sequence is TGTGCCAGTAGATACAGGGGCGCAACTAATGAAAAACTGTTTTTT. The chain combines TRBV19 with TRBJ1-4, with 7 bases aligning to TRBD1. V was clipped by 6 bases and J by 0 bases; unmatched bases: 4. Germline loops: CDR1 LNHDA, CDR2 SQIVND (reference sequence). This CDR3 comprises 15 residues.